This T cell receptor beta chain was recovered during a study of blood T cell repertoires in COVID-19. Study context: Collection of acute and convalescent COVID-19 samples took place in the United States, Italy and Spain.

The repertoire was sequenced with immunoSEQ multiplex PCR; TCRdb's copy has only in-frame clones and lacks some. The sample records 400,000 or so clones, about 89% being singletons. With V trimmed by 4 bases and J by 8 bases, 7 bases remained unmatched. Germline-derived CDR1 and CDR2 are SGHRS and YFSETQ. The CDR3 loop spans 14 amino acids. The rearrangement uses TRBV5-1 and TRBJ1-4, with 8 bases matching TRBD1. Source material: PBMCs or T cells enriched from blood (not recorded which). The clonotype was recovered from a man aged 40-49 years in a cohort exposed to, infected with or recovered from COVID-19 (not recorded which). The CDR3 region has the DNA TGCGCCAGCAGCGAGGACAGGGTACAAGAAAAACTGTTTTTT. It codes for CASSEDRVQEKLFF.